Included here is one T cell receptor beta chain sequence, with context. This entry belongs to a study of PD-L1 blockade in urothelial cancer. About the study: At 6 weeks and at 3 weeks (second dose) after treatment start, blood was analyzed.

Germline CDR1 MNHEY, CDR2 SVGAGI. CDR3 length: 12 amino acids. V dropped 8 bases and J dropped 5 bases, with 12 bases sitting between them. Produced via immunoSEQ multiplex PCR; TCRdb's table is partial and in-frame only. This sample yields about 45,000 clones, of which about 91% are seen a single time; roughly 3.6% belongs to the top ten. The sample consisted of PBMCs, taken around atezolizumab (anti-PD-L1) treatment. J is TRBJ2-5 and V is TRBV6-5; possibly TRBD1 for D (6 bases). The receptor comes from an elderly man with urothelial cancer. The CDR3 reads CASQGPSETQYF. For the CDR3, the DNA is TGTGCCAGCCAGGGGCCGTCCGAGACCCAGTACTTC.